This T cell receptor beta chain emerged from a study of blood T cell repertoires in COVID-19. As for the study in general: From the United States, Italy and Spain came samples of acute and convalescent COVID-19. Nucleic acid was either cDNA or gDNA, and it came from T cells, B-cell-depleted T cells, or PBMCs.

Trimming removed 5 bases at V and 7 bases at J, with 21 bases between. The germline V gene has CDR1 KGHSH and CDR2 LQKENI. The CDR3 is 15 residues long. Participants reported their clinical history, and cohort assignment relied on those reports. In its sample, this clone was seen once. Original processing methods: Reference gene primer amplification in the assay estimated nucleated cell counts. Assay used: immunoSEQ multiplex PCR; TCRdb lists only in-frame clones, some missing. The DNA was the basis for D and trimming; V, J and clone size are from that table. This sample carries 150,000 or so clones, over 75% of them seen once, and the ten largest clones take approximately 1.2%.

The TCR was taken from a woman aged 25 to 39 with acute COVID-19. This chain uses TRBV18 with TRBJ2-7; the D gene is possibly TRBD2 (6 bases). Sequenced input: PBMCs or T cells enriched from blood (not recorded which). This CDR3 reads CASSKSGTGTKEQYF. DNA for the CDR3: TGTGCCAGCTCAAAGTCCGGGACTGGCACTAAAGAGCAGTACTTC.